This T cell receptor (beta chain) was sequenced in a study of CD8+CD57+ T cells in acquired aplastic anemia. Profiles of TCR beta VDJ and CDR3 were generated from a genomic DNA template. Each CDR3 protein is one row after TCRdb ran MiXCR on the reads. In the table there are around 160,000 distinct CDR3 sequences, roughly 48% of which are singletons. Patients picked for sequencing had shown CD8+CD57+ cell expansion detected by flow cytometry. Patients were untreated when blood was sampled. CDR1 and CDR2 from the germline V gene are SGHTA and FQGNSA. This CDR3 has 15 residues. Trimming took off 2 bases at V and 0 bases at J, with 7 bases between the two ends.

Material for sequencing was sorted CD4+, CD8+, or CD8+CD57+ T cells (not recorded which) from PBMCs. The rearrangement joins TRBV7-2 to TRBJ1-4, with D unclear. This TCR derives from a human donor with aplastic anemia. DNA of the CDR3: TGTGCCAGCAGCTTAAACCGTGCAACTAATGAAAAACTGTTTTTT. Residues: CASSLNRATNEKLFF.